Shown below are 5 T cell receptor beta chains from a single sample sequenced in a study of cytotoxic CD8 clonotypes in ibrutinib-treated CLL. Clones were sequenced by immunoSEQ multiplex PCR, and TCRdb holds only the in-frame ones, with some missing. The table shows over 250,000 clones, with around 76% occurring only once. The material sequenced was PBMCs, taken at disease progression, from a patient treated with ibrutinib. These TCRs come from a human donor with chronic lymphocytic leukemia.

The V call is TRBV29-1, the J call TRBJ2-7; D not certain. The CDR3 sequence is 11 residues long. Between the trimmed V and J ends, which lost 4 bases and 4 bases, there was a span of 8 bases. Germline CDR1 reads SQVTM; CDR2 reads ANQGSEA. DNA for the CDR3: TGCAGCGTTGTTAGGAGTTACGAGCAGTACTTC. Translation: CSVVRSYEQYF.

The V gene is TRBV7-2, the J gene TRBJ1-5; no definite D call. The ends were cut back, 5 bases at V and 8 bases at J, with 13 bases in the middle. This CDR3 is built from 13 residues. Germline assignment: CDR1 SGHTA and CDR2 FQGNSA. CDR3 protein: CASSEMGLEPQHF. The DNA of the CDR3 is TGTGCCAGCAGCGAGATGGGTTTAGAGCCCCAGCATTTT.

The CDR3 DNA is TGTGCCAGCAGTCCTCGGGGAAGGGCCCCTTTTACCTACGAGCAGTACTTC. Translation: CASSPRGRAPFTYEQYF. The V gene is TRBV27, the J gene TRBJ2-7, with TRBD2 as a possible D gene (5 bases). Per the germline V gene, CDR1 is MNHEY and CDR2 is SMNVEV (reference sequence). Trimming left V 5 bases short and J 2 bases short, with 22 bases between. The CDR3 runs 17 residues.

The chain combines TRBV28 with TRBJ2-7, with 8 bases matching TRBD1. The germline gives CDR1 MDHEN, CDR2 SYDVKM. V gave up 5 bases and J gave up 1 base; unmatched junction bases: 4. The CDR3 is 14 residues long. The CDR3 sequence is CASSRQGKSYEQYF. The CDR3 nucleotides are TGTGCCAGCAGTCGACAGGGGAAATCCTACGAGCAGTACTTC. The variable domain in full, completed from reference TRBV28 and TRBJ2-7, reads DVKVTQSSRYLVKRTGEKVFLECVQDMDHENMFWYRQDPGLGLRLIYFSYDVKMKEKGDIPEGYSVSREKKERFSLILESASTNQTSMYLCASSRQGKSYEQYFGPGTRLTVT.

The chain combines TRBV9 with TRBJ1-3, with D uncertain. This CDR3 has 14 residues. Deletions cut 6 bases from V and 4 bases from J, with 14 bases between. Germline CDR1 reads SGDLS; CDR2 reads YYNGEE. Here the CDR3 reads CASTAQSSGNTIYF. CDR3 sequence (DNA): TGTGCCAGCACCGCCCAAAGCTCCGGAAACACCATATATTTT.